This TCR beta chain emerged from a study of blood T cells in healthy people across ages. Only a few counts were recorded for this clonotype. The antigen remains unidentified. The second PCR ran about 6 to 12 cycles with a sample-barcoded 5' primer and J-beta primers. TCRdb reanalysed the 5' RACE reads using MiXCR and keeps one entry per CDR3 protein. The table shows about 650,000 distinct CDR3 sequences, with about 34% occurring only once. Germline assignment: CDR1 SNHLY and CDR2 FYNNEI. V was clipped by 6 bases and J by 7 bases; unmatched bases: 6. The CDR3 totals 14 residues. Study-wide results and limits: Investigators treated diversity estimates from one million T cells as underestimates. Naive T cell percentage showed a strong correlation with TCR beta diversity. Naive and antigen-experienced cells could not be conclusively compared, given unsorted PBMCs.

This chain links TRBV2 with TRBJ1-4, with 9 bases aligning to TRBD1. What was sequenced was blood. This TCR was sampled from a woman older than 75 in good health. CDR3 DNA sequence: TGTGCCAGCAGAGTACAGGGGGCGGGTGAAAAACTGTTTTTT. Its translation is CASRVQGAGEKLFF.